This T cell receptor (beta chain) was profiled in a study of CD8+ T cells in alopecia areata. Study results and caveats: The presence of one nonresponder keeps the tie between baseline CD8+ expansion and response uncertain. Lesional scalp displayed greater clonality than normal scalp, most notably in alopecia totalis/universalis. It was less clear whether patients shared TCRs than it was in mice, possibly because of HLA.

CDR1 SGDLS and CDR2 YYNGEE come from the germline V gene. J gave up 6 bases and V 7 bases, and 8 bases lay outside the gene matches. This CDR3 is built from 14 residues. About this clone: Antigen specificity is unknown.

RNA was extracted and reverse transcribed into cDNA as the sequencing template. Sequencing was performed with immunoSEQ multiplex PCR; in TCRdb, only in-frame clones are kept and a portion is missing. In the table there are around 290,000 clones, about 62% of which are singletons. Sample treatment: oral pan-JAK inhibitor, 5-10 mg twice daily. The starting material was CD4+ T cells sorted from blood, obtained at week 24, from a patient treated with tofacitinib. The receptor comes from a human donor with alopecia areata. The gene calls are TRBV9 and TRBJ2-1; 9 bases are shared with TRBD2. The CDR3 nucleotides are TGTGCCAGCCGCTCTAGCGGGGAAGGCAATGAGCAGTTCTTC. Protein: CASRSSGEGNEQFF.